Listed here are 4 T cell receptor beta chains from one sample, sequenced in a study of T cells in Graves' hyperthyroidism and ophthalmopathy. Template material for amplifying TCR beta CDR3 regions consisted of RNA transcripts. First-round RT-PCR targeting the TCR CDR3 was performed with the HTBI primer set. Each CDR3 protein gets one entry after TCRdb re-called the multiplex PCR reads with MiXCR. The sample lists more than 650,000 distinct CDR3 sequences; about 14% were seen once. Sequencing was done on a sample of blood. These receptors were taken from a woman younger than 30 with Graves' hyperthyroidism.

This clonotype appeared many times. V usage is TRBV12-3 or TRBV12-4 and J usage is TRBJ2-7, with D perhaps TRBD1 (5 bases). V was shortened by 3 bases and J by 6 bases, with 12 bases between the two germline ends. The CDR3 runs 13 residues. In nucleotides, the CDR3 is TGTGCCAGCAGTTTTCCCAGGGCCCGCGAGCAGTACTTC. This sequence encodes CASSFPRAREQYF.

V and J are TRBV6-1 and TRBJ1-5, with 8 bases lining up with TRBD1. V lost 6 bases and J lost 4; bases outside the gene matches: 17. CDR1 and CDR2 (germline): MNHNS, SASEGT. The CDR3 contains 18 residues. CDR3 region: CASSRSGGAISGNQPQHF. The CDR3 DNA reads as TGTGCCAGCAGCCGATCAGGGGGCGCGATTTCCGGGAATCAGCCCCAGCATTTT.

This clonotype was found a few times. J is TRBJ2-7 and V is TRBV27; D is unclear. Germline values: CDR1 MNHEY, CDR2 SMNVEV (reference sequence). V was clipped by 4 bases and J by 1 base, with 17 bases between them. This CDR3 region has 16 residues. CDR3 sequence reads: CASSSIGPLISYEQYF. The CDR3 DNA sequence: TGTGCCAGCAGTTCAATCGGACCGCTGATATCCTACGAGCAGTACTTC.

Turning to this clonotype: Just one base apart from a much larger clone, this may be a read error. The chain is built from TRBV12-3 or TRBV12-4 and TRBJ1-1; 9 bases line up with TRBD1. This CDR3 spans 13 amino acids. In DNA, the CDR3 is TGTGCCGGCAGTATGACAGGGGGCACTGAAGCTTTCTTT. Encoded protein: CAGSMTGGTEAFF.